This T cell receptor (beta chain) was sequenced in a study of response to subunit inactivated influenza vaccine (dated by TCRdb to the late 2010s). Regarding the study in general: To follow how T cells responded to a trivalent subunit inactivated influenza vaccine, the researchers relied on deep quantitative profiling of the T cell receptor repertoire. Findings and caveats that apply to the study as a whole: It was suggested by the authors that each seasonal influenza vaccination may recruit only a limited number of new T cells.

The library was made by RT-PCR. The sequencer listed for this sample is Illumina HiSeq 2500. Starting from the raw public reads, TCRdb applied fastp trimming at Q25, assembled clones with MiXCR and retained in-frame beta chains. Under each unique CDR3 protein, matching rows form one entry showing the most common genes and DNA. The sample records 430,000 or so distinct CDR3 sequences, about a tenth of which are singletons. About 12% of the sample is in the top ten clones. The time point label, as the study defines it: around 42 days after influenza vaccine administration. V and J are trimmed by 5 bases and 7 bases, and the gene matches miss 5 bases of the junction. Reading from cysteine to phenylalanine, the CDR3 counts 14 amino acids. Only the CDR3 DNA is retained, 42 bases long and in frame from the first base. This clonotype was seen ten or more times. The antigen it recognizes is unknown. No much larger clonotype is one base removed from it; base qualities were not supplied.

This receptor was obtained from a man aged 45-65 years who received an inactivated influenza vaccine. Donor details come from another sample of the same person, matched by shared clones. The specimen was PBMCs from blood, collected 35 to 45 days after vaccination. The sequence joins TRBV12-3 or TRBV12-4 to TRBJ1-6, with 7 middle bases fitting TRBD1. The CDR3 is CASSHRDSNSPLHF. The nucleotide sequence reads TGTGCCAGCAGTCACCGGGACAGCAATTCACCCCTCCACTTT.